This TCR beta chain came from a study of blood T cell repertoires in COVID-19. Per the original data handling: Estimated nucleated cell counts came from reference gene primer amplification. The table came from immunoSEQ multiplex PCR; TCRdb's copy has only in-frame clones and leaves some out. V, J and clone size were drawn from that table, and D and trimming were deduced from the DNA. The repertoire holds about 200,000 clones, with approximately 80% as singletons. The CDR3 is 18 residues long. The sample was peripheral blood. The chain uses TRBV21-1 and TRBJ1-5; whether TRBD1, the table's D call, matches the DNA was not checked. TRBV21-1 is deemed a pseudogene. The sequence derives from a man aged 60 to 69 with acute or convalescent COVID-19. The CDR3 loop is CASTIKRETGPSNQPQHF. CDR3 sequence (DNA): TGTGCCAGCACCATAAAACGGGAGACAGGGCCTAGCAATCAGCCCCAGCATTTT.